This T cell receptor (beta chain) was retrieved from a study of PD-1 blockade in classical Hodgkin lymphoma. Every patient had relapsed following autologous stem cell transplantation, and cohorts differed in brentuximab vedotin exposure. The patients, who had relapsed/refractory classical Hodgkin lymphoma, achieved best responses of complete response, partial response or progressive disease. Overall study findings and caveats: The baseline diversity of complete responders showed similarity to that of newly diagnosed patients. By C4D1, diversity of CD4+ TCRs had risen significantly, whereas that of CD8+ TCRs had not. The authors have not defined what causes the repertoire differences, possibly disease activity or prior therapy.

The CDR3 extends over 16 amino acids. V lost 0 bases to trimming and J lost 0 bases, with 9 bases between them. In germline, CDR1 is KGHSH, CDR2 LQKENI. In the case of this clone: Its specificity is not known.

Only in-frame clones appear in the TCRdb table, and some are missing; sequencing was by immunoSEQ multiplex PCR. The table records 50,000 or so clones, approximately 89% of them present only once. The gene calls are TRBV18 and TRBJ2-4; no clear D. The sequence came from a human donor with classical Hodgkin lymphoma. Specimen: peripheral blood mononuclear cells (PBMCs), collected before the second cycle of nivolumab. The CDR3 here is CASSPPPRLAKNIQYF. In nucleotides, the CDR3 is TGTGCCAGCTCACCACCGCCCAGACTAGCCAAAAACATTCAGTACTTC.